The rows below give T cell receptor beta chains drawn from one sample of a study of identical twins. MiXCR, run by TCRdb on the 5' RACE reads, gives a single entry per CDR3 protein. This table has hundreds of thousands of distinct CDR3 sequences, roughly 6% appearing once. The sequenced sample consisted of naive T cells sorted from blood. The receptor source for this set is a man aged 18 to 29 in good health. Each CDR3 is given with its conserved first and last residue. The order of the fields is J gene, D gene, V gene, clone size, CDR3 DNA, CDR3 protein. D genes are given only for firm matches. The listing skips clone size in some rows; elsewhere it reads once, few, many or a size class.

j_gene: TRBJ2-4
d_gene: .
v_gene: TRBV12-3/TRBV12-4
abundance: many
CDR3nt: TGTGCCAGCAGTTCGACAGGGAGGGAGAACATTCAGTACTTC
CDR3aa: CASSSTGRENIQYF

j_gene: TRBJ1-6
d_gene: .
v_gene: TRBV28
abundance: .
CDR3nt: TGTGCCAGCAGTTTCTGGGCTTCACCCCTCCACTTT
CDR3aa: CASSFWASPLHF

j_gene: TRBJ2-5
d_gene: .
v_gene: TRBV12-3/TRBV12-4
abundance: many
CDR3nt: TGTGCCAGCAGTCTCGGGGACGCTGGGACCCAGTACTTC
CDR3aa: CASSLGDAGTQYF

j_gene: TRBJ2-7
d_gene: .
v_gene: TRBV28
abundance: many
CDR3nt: TGTGCCAGCAGGACGGCATGGGAGCTCGCCCACGAGCAGTACTTC
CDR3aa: CASRTAWELAHEQYF

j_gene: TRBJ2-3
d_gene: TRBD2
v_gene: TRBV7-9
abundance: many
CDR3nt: TGTGCCAGCAGCATGACTAGCGGGAGCACAGATACGCAGTATTTT
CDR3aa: CASSMTSGSTDTQYF

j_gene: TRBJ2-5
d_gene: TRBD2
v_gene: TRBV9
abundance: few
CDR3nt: TGTGCCAGCAGCGTAGGTTTAGCGGCGGGAGGGGGTCCCCCACAAGAGACCCAGTACTTC
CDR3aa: CASSVGLAAGGGPPQETQYF

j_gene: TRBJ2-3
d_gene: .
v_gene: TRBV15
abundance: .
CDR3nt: TGTGCCACCAGCAGAGATTTCCAGAACCCGCAGTATTTT
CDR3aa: CATSRDFQNPQYF

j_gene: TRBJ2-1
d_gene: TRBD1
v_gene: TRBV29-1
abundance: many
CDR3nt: TGCAGCGTTGAGGTGAGGGACAGCCCCACGCGTGAGCAGTTCTTC
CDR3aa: CSVEVRDSPTREQFF

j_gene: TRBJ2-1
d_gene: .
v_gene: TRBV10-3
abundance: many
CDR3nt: TGTGCCACCCTTGAGGAGGGGAATTACAATGAGCAGTTCTTC
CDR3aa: CATLEEGNYNEQFF

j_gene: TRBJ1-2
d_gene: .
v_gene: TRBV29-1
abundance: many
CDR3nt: TGCAGCGTTGCCCCCCGGCAAACTGCTAACTATGGCTACACCTTC
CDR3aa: CSVAPRQTANYGYTF

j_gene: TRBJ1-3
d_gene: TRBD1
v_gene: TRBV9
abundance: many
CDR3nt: TGTGCCAGCAGCGTGAGACAGGGGGCAGGAGGAAACACCATATATTTT
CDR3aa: CASSVRQGAGGNTIYF

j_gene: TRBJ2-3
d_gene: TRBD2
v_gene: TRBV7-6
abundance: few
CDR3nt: TGTGCCAGCAGCTTAAGGGAGGGCCGGGATACGCAGTATTTT
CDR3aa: CASSLREGRDTQYF

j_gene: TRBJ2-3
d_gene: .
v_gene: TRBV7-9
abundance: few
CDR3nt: TGTGCCAGCAGCTTAGCGGAAGGGGTAAGCCCCCTCTTT
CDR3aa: CASSLAEGVSPLF

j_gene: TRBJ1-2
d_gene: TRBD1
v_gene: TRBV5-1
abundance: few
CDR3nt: TGCGCCAGCAGCTTGGGGTATCGGACAGGGGGCCTTAACTATGGCTACACCTTC
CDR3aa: CASSLGYRTGGLNYGYTF

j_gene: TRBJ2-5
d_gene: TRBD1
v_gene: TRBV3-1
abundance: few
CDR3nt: TGTGCCAGCAGCCGCAGCCAGGGGGCGCGTGGTGACTTC
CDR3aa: CASSRSQGARGDF

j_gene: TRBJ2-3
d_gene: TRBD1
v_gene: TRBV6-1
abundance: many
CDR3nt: TGTGCCAGCAGAACGTGGACAGGCTCAGGGGATACGCAGTATTTT
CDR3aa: CASRTWTGSGDTQYF

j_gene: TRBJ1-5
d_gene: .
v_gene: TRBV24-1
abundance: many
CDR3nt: TGTGCCACCAGTGATTCCGCAGTAACACCCCAGCATTTT
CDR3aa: CATSDSAVTPQHF

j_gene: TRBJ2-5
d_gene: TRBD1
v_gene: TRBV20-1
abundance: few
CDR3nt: TGCAGTGCTAGAGAGGGGACAGGGCCCCAAGAGACCCAGTACTTC
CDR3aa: CSAREGTGPQETQYF

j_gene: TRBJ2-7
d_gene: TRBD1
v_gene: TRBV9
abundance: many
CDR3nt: TGTGCCAGCAGCGTAGCTCCGGGACAGGGGTCGTACGAGCAGTACTTC
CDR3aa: CASSVAPGQGSYEQYF

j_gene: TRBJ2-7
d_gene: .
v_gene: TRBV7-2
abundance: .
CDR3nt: TGTGCCAGCAGCTTTATCGCGGTCGCTAGCTTCTACGAGCAGTACTTC
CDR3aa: CASSFIAVASFYEQYF

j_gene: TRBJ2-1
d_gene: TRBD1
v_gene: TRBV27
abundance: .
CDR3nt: TGTGCCAGCAGTACAGGGGGTCCGGACAATGAGCAGTTCTTC
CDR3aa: CASSTGGPDNEQFF

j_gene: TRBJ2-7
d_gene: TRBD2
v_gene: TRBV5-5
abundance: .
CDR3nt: TGTGCCAGCAGCTTGCCCGCCGGGACTAGCGACTACGAGCAGTACTTC
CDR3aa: CASSLPAGTSDYEQYF

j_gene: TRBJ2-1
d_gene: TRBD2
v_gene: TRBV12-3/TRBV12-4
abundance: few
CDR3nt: TGTGCCAGCAGTCCCCCTAGCGGGCTTGGGGAGCAGTTCTTC
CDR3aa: CASSPPSGLGEQFF

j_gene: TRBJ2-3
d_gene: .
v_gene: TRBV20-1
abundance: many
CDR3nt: TGCAGTGCTAGATTGCGGGATTGGTTCACAGATACGCAGTATTTT
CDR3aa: CSARLRDWFTDTQYF

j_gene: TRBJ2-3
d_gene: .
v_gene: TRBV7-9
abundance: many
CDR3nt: TGTGCCAGCAGCTCCGCCCGTCCCCCCACAGATACGCAGTATTTT
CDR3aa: CASSSARPPTDTQYF

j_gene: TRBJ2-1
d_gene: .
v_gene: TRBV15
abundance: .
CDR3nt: TGTGCCACCAGCGGAACGGGTACTTGGGGGGTACATGAGCAGTTCTTC
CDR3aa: CATSGTGTWGVHEQFF

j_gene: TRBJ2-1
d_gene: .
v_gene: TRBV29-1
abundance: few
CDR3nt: TGCAGCGTTGACGGGACACCAAGCTCCTACAATGAGCAGTTCTTC
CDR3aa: CSVDGTPSSYNEQFF

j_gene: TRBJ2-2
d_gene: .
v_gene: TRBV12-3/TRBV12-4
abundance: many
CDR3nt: TGTGCCAGCAGTGGGACCGGGACTTTGAACACCGGGGAGCTGTTTTTT
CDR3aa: CASSGTGTLNTGELFF

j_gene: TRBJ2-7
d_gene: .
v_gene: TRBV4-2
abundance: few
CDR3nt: TGTGCCAGCAGCCAGGCAGGGGTGCTTTCCTCTTACGAGCAGTACTTC
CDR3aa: CASSQAGVLSSYEQYF

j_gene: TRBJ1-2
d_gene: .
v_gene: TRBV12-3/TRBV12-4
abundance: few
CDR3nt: TGTGCCAGCAGTCTGTTCGGGGGAGATGGCTACACCTTC
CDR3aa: CASSLFGGDGYTF

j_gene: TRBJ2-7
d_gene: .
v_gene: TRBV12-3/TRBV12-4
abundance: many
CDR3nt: TGTGCCAGCAGTTTAGGGTCCACCTACGAGCAGTACTTC
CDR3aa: CASSLGSTYEQYF

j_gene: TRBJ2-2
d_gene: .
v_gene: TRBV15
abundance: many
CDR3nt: TGTGCCACCAGCAGAGATGGACAGGGGGAGCTGTTTTTT
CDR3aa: CATSRDGQGELFF

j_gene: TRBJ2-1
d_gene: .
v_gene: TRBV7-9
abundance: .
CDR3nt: TGTGCCAGCAGCTTAGCGAACAATGAGCAGTGTTTC
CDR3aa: CASSLANNEQCF

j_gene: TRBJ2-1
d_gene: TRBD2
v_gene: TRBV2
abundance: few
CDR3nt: TGTGCCAGCACAGCGGGAGGGGTTCTTGAGCAGTTCTTC
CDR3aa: CASTAGGVLEQFF

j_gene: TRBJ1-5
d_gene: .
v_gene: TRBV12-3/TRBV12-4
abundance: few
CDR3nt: TGTGCCAGCAATTCGGGATGGGGGGCGCCGGGCCAGCCCCAGCATTTT
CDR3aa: CASNSGWGAPGQPQHF

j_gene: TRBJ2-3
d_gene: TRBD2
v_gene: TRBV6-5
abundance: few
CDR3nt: TGTGCCAGCAGTTACACCGGGACTAGCATCGCAGATACGCAGTATTTT
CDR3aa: CASSYTGTSIADTQYF

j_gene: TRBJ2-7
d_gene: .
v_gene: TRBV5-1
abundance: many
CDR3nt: TGCGCCAGCAGCCCAGATGGGGGAGAGGAGCAGTACTTC
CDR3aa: CASSPDGGEEQYF

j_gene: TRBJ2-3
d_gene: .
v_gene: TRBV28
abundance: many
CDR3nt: TGTGCCAGCAGTTTATCCAGGGATACGCAGTATTTT
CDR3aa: CASSLSRDTQYF

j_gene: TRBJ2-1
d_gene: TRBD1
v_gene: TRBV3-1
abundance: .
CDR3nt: TGTGCCAGCAGCCAAGATGCGACAGGGGGCCCAGATGAGCAGTTCTTC
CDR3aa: CASSQDATGGPDEQFF

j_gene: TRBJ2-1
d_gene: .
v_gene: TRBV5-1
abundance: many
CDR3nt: TGCGCCAGCAGTCCCCGTATTGATGAGCAGTTCTTC
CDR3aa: CASSPRIDEQFF

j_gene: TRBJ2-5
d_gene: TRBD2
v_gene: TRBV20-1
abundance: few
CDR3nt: TGCAGTGCTAGCCCACAATCCACTAGCGGCCAGGCGTTCGGGACCCAGTACTTC
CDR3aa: CSASPQSTSGQAFGTQYF

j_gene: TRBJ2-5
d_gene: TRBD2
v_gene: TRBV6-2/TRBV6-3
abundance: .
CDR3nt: TGTGCCAGCAGTTACCCTAGCGGGACTAATCAAGAGACCCAGTACTTC
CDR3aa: CASSYPSGTNQETQYF

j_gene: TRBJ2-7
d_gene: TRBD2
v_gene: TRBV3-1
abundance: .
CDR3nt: TGTGCCAGCAGCCAATTAAGCGGGAATCCCTACGAGCAGTACTTC
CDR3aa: CASSQLSGNPYEQYF

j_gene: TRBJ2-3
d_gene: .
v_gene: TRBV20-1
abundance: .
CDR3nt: TGCAGTGCCCCGGGCAGGCCAGATACGCAGTATTTT
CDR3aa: CSAPGRPDTQYF